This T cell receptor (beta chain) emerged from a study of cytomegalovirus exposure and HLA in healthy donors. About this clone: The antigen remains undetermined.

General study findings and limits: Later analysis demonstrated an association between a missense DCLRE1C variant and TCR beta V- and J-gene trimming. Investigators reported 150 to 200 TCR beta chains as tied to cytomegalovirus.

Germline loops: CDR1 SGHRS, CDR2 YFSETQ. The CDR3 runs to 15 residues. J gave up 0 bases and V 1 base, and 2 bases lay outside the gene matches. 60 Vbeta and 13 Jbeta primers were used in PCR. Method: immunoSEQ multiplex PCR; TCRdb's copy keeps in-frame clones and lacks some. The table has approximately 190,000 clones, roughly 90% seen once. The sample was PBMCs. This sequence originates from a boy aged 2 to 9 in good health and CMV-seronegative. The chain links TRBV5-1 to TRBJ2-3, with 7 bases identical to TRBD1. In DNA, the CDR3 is TGCGCCAGCAGCTTGACGGACAGGAGCACAGATACGCAGTATTTT. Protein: CASSLTDRSTDTQYF. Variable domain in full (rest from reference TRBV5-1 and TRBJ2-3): KAGVTQTPRYLIKTRGQQVTLSCSPISGHRSVSWYQQTPGQGLQFLFEYFSETQRNKGNFPGRFSGRQFSNSRSEMNVSTLELGDSALYLCASSLTDRSTDTQYFGPGTRLTVL.